The clone carrying this TCR beta chain was found a few times. This entry comes from a study of blood T cell repertoires in COVID-19. Study in general: Specimens from acute and convalescent COVID-19 originated in the United States, Italy and Spain. T cells, B-cell-depleted T cells, or PBMCs provided the cDNA or gDNA that served as material.

This CDR3 has 17 residues. The V and J ends lost 4 bases and 3 bases, in that order; junction bases with no gene match: 11. Germline lookup yields CDR1 SGHKS and CDR2 YYEKEE (reference sequence). TCRdb's table, derived via immunoSEQ multiplex PCR, lists solely in-frame clones and lacks some. The repertoire holds about 190,000 clones, with about 80% as singletons. The rearrangement joins TRBV5-5 to TRBJ1-1, with 11 bases lining up with TRBD1. The sample was peripheral blood. This clonotype originated in a man aged 25-45 years with active or convalescent COVID-19. CDR3 in amino acids: CASSIRTGGNLDTEAFF. CDR3 DNA sequence: TGTGCCAGCAGCATACGGACAGGGGGCAATTTGGACACTGAAGCTTTCTTT.